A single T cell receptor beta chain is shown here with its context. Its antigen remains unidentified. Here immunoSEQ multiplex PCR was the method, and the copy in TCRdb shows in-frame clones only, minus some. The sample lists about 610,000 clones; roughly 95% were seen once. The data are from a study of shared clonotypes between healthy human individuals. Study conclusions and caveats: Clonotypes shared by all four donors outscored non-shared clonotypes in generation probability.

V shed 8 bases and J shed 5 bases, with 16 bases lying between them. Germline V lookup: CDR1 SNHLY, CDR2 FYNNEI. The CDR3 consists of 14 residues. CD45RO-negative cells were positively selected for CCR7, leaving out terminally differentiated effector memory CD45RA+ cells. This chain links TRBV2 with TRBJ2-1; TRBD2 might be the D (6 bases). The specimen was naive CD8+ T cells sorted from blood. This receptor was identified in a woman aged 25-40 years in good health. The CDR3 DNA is TGTGCCAGCTTGTCGGACGGGAGCCACAATGAGCAGTTCTTC. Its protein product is CASLSDGSHNEQFF.